This TCR beta chain was found in a study of CD4 T cells in relation to SARS-CoV-2 and coronaviruses. Study-level background: No peptide or an HIV-1 Nef peptide pool served as negative control.

Points on this clone: Its antigen is currently unknown.

The unexposed donors gave CD4+ T cells in 2011-2018, prior to COVID-19. The cells were cultured for 10 days before CD4+ T cells were isolated. Cells permitting, SARS-CoV-2 S/N and four cold-coronavirus spikes were tested on unexposed-donor CD4+ T cells. PBMCs were plated at 1.5 million to 2 million per well in IL-2-containing medium. Here immunoSEQ multiplex PCR was the method, and the copy in TCRdb shows in-frame clones only, minus some. The sample yields some 29,000 clones, 70% to 80% seen once. Trimming took 8 bases from V and 5 from J; bases not matched to a gene: 10. The germline gives CDR1 LNHDA, CDR2 SQIVND (reference sequence). CDR3 length: 16 residues.

This clonotype originated in a human donor in good health. The chain joins TRBV19 to TRBJ2-2, with 11 bases lining up with TRBD2. The sample consisted of CD4+ T cells from PBMCs, cultured in vitro. CDR3 in amino acids: CASQIAGGRLTGELFF. For the CDR3, the DNA is TGTGCCAGTCAAATAGCGGGAGGGCGGTTGACCGGGGAGCTGTTTTTT.